This T cell receptor beta chain was sequenced for a study of cytomegalovirus exposure and HLA in healthy donors. This clone has a handful of counts. PCR involved 60 Vbeta and 13 Jbeta primers. Produced via immunoSEQ multiplex PCR; TCRdb's table is partial and in-frame only. The data hold about 92,000 clones, with just under 70% observed a single time. Germline V lookup: CDR1 SGHNT, CDR2 YYREEE (reference sequence). Trimming took 3 bases from V and 1 from J; bases not matched to a gene: 5. The CDR3 runs 16 residues. The chain joins TRBV5-4 to TRBJ2-5; TRBD2 agrees at 11 bases. The sequenced material came from PBMCs. The clonotype comes from a man aged 50 to 59 in good health and CMV-seronegative. Here the CDR3 DNA reads TGTGCCAGCAGCTCGGGACTAGCGGAGGGCCAAGAGACCCAGTACTTC. The encoded protein is CASSSGLAEGQETQYF.